This record concerns one T cell receptor (beta chain) sequence. Its cognate antigen has yet to be identified. No clone much larger than this one lies a single base away; base qualities are absent. The source of the sample is a study of CD8 T cells in ankylosing spondylitis (dated by TCRdb to about 2017). Turning to the overall study: T cell receptor beta repertoires were profiled in healthy donors and ankylosing spondylitis patients so that disease-linked TCR variants could be found. The full study cohort comprised about 25 ankylosing spondylitis patients and some 100 healthy donors. Peripheral blood samples were taken, and synovial fluid was additionally collected from ankylosing spondylitis patients. What the authors observed across the whole study: A CD8+ phenotype was shown by the disease-linked clones, which were found at relatively low frequencies in peripheral blood. A TCR beta motif made up of 7 to 9 highly homologous amino acid variants appeared to be characteristic of blood from ankylosing spondylitis patients. Significant enrichment of the disease-linked clones was reported in matched synovial fluid samples from ankylosing spondylitis patients. Some motif variants were previously reported in synovial fluid and blood of reactive arthritis patients, suggesting common disease-initiation mechanisms.

Reading the germline V gene gives CDR1 MNHEY and CDR2 SVGAGI. Trimming costs V 2 bases and J 1 base, and their ends lie 13 bases apart. There are 16 amino acids in the CDR3, from cysteine to phenylalanine inclusive. Of the read, only the CDR3 DNA is kept; its 48 bases are in frame from base 1. Sequenced on an Illumina HiSeq 2500. TCR beta libraries were prepared by quantitative 5'-RACE with molecular barcodes. In the authors' own workflow: Disease-linked TCR variants were identified with a new computational method built on a probabilistic model of VDJ rearrangement. The public reads were quality trimmed at Q25 with fastp and then assembled into clones with MiXCR by TCRdb, keeping productive beta chains. Here each entry gathers all rows of one CDR3 protein and keeps the most common genes and DNA. It is TCRdb's table, rather than the study itself, that gives the V and J calls and clone size. For this sample the table gives 150,000 to 200,000 distinct CDR3 sequences, of which about an eighth were detected only once. In total, the top ten clones hold 11% of the sample.

The sequence links TRBV6-5 to TRBJ2-3; the D gene assignment is perhaps TRBD1 or TRBD2, with each matching 5 bases. This clonotype originated in a female donor with ankylosing spondylitis or in good health (not recorded which). The source material was blood, either unsorted or a sorted T cell fraction (not recorded which). In nucleotide form, the sequence is TGTGCCAGCAGTTACAGGGGAGTCTCGGGCACAGATACGCAGTATTTT. This yields the protein CASSYRGVSGTDTQYF.